The T cell receptor (beta chain) described here comes from a study of T cells after yellow fever vaccination. Study results and caveats: Highly abundant clonotypes carried over from the bulk population could end up in FACS-sorted repertoires as contaminants.

Germline V gene sequence: CDR1 SGHAT, CDR2 FQDESV (reference sequence). V was shortened by 5 bases and J by 2 bases, with 12 bases between the two germline ends. This CDR3 comprises 14 residues. Remarks on this clonotype: What it binds is not known.

Template switching by 5'RACE produced TCR cDNA, adding a universal primer site and UMIs. MiXCR, run by TCRdb on the 5' RACE reads, gives a single entry per CDR3 protein. The sample includes under 250,000 distinct CDR3 sequences, 3.2% seen only once; the top ten take 3.2%. This TCR derives from a man aged 18 to 35 who received the YFV17D yellow fever vaccine. The input for sequencing was CD4+ T cells sorted from PBMCs, taken 10 days after the yellow fever booster vaccination. This chain links TRBV11-1 with TRBJ2-5; D tentatively reads TRBD1 or TRBD2 (5 bases each). CDR3 nucleotide sequence: TGTGCCAGCAGCCCACGGGACCCTCAAGAGACCCAGTACTTC. Amino acids: CASSPRDPQETQYF.